The T cell receptor beta chain under discussion was sequenced for a study of regulatory T cells in long-lasting Graves disease. Study-level findings and limits: Sampling was limited to peripheral blood rather than thyroid tissue. Having only a small sample size may have limited accuracy.

Time point reported: newly diagnosed GD, antithyroid drugs for less than 3 months. Generation of the TCR library employed RNA extracted from PBMCs. The patients were enrolled through endocrinology in Xi'an, China. Staff took roughly 8.8 milliliters of peripheral blood and put it into EDTA tubes. Combining iRepertoire HTBI primers with Arm-PCR of CDR3 regions, the authors built TCR beta libraries. TCRdb re-called the multiplex PCR reads with MiXCR, one entry per CDR3 protein. The sample carries about 440,000 distinct CDR3 sequences, under 15% recorded once. This clonotype was seen repeatedly, ten times or more. The antigen remains undetermined. The sample was also linked to a second study, of T cells in Graves' hyperthyroidism and ophthalmopathy.

The sequencing here drew on peripheral blood mononuclear cells (PBMCs), taken at new diagnosis, from a patient treated with antithyroid drugs. The receptor's source is a woman aged 25 to 45 with Graves disease.

The CDR3 region has the DNA TGTGCCACCGTCGACTACCGATCCTCCGACAATCAGCCCCAGCATTTT. The encoded protein is CATVDYRSSDNQPQHF. The chain uses TRBV28 and TRBJ1-5; D gene ambiguous. With 10 bases removed from V and 3 bases from J, the gap between germline ends came to 22 bases. Germline CDR1 MDHEN, CDR2 SYDVKM. The CDR3 runs 16 residues.